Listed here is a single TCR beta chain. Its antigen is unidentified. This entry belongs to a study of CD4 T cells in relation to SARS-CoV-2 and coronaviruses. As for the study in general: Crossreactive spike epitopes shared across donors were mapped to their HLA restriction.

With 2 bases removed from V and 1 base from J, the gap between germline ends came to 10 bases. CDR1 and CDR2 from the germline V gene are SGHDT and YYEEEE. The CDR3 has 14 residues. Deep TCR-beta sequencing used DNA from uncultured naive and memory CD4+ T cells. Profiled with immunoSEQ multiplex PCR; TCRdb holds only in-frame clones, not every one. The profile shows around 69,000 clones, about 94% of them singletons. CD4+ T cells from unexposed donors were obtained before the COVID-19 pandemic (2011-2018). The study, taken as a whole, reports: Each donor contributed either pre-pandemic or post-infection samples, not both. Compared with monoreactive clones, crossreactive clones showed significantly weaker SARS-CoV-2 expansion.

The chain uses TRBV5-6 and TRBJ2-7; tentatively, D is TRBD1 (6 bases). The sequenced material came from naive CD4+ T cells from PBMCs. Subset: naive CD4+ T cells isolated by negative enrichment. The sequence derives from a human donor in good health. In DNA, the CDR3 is TGTGCCAGCAGCTTCAGGACAGCTTCCTACGAGCAGTACTTC. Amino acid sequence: CASSFRTASYEQYF.